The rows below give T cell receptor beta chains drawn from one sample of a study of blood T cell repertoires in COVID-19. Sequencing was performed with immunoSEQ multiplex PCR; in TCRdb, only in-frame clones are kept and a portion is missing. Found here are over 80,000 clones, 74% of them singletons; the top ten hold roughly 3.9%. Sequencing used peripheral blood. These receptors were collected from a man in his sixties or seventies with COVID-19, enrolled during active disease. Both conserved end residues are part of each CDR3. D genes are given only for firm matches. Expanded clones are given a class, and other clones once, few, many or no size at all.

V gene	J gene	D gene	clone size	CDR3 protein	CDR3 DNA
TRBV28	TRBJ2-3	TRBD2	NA	CASSLGLAGGGTQYF	TGTGCCAGCAGTTTAGGACTAGCGGGAGGGGGCACGCAGTATTTT
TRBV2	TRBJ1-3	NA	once	CASSAGRSSGNTIYF	TGTGCCAGCAGCGCAGGCCGTTCCTCTGGAAACACCATATATTTT
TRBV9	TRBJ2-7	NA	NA	CASSAGPRGEQYF	TGTGCCAGCAGCGCGGGGCCACGGGGGGAGCAGTACTTC
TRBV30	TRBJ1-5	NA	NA	CAWSNSANQPQHF	TGTGCCTGGAGTAACTCTGCTAATCAGCCCCAGCATTTT
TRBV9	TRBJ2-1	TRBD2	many	CASSVGSGGDNEQFF	TGTGCCAGCAGCGTAGGTAGCGGGGGGGACAATGAGCAGTTCTTC
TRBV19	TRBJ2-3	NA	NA	CASSEAATDTQYF	TGTGCCAGCTCCGAAGCGGCCACAGATACGCAGTATTTT
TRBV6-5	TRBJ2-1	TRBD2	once	CASSLGGEQFF	TGTGCCAGCAGTCTCGGGGGGGAGCAGTTCTTC
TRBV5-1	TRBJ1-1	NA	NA	CASSPAGVTEAFF	TGCGCCAGCAGCCCCGCGGGGGTCACTGAAGCTTTCTTT
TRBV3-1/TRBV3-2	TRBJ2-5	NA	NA	CASSITQETQYF	TGTGCCAGCAGCATCACTCAAGAGACCCAGTACTTC
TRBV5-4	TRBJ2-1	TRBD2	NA	CASSLELAGGGEQFF	TGTGCCAGCAGCTTGGAACTAGCGGGAGGGGGTGAGCAGTTCTTC
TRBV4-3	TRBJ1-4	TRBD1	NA	CASSRALGDRDEKLFF	TGCGCCAGCAGCCGAGCTTTGGGGGACAGGGATGAAAAACTGTTTTTT
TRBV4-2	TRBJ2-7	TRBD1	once	CASSQEDRGLYEQYF	TGTGCCAGCAGCCAAGAAGACAGGGGGCTCTACGAGCAGTACTTC
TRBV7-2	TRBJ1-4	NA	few	CASSFGRANEKLFF	TGTGCCAGCAGCTTCGGCAGGGCTAATGAAAAACTGTTTTTT
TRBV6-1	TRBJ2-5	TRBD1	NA	CASRERGTGVWGETQYF	TGTGCCAGCAGAGAACGTGGGACAGGGGTTTGGGGAGAGACCCAGTACTTC
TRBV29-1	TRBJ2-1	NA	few	CSVVGTTYNEQFF	TGCAGCGTTGTAGGGACAACTTACAATGAGCAGTTCTTC
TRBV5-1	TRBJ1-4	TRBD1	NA	CASAETGTANEKLFF	TGCGCCAGCGCAGAGACCGGGACAGCGAATGAAAAACTGTTTTTT
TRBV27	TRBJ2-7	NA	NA	CASSLSRPPHEQYF	TGTGCCAGCAGTTTATCGAGGCCGCCCCACGAGCAGTACTTC
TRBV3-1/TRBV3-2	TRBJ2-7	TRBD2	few	CASSQSGGGTTYEQYF	TGTGCCAGCAGCCAAAGCGGGGGGGGAACTACCTACGAGCAGTACTTC
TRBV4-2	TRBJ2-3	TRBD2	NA	CASSQVGTSGSADTQYF	TGTGCCAGCAGCCAAGTGGGGACTAGCGGGAGTGCAGATACGCAGTATTTT
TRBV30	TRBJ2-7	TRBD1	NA	CAWSVDRVGEQYF	TGTGCCTGGAGTGTGGACAGGGTCGGCGAGCAGTACTTC
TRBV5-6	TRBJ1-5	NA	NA	CASSLAGGSNQPQHF	TGTGCCAGCAGCTTGGCCGGGGGTTCCAATCAGCCCCAGCATTTT
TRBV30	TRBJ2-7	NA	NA	CAWSMNGYEQYF	TGTGCCTGGAGTATGAACGGTTACGAGCAGTACTTC
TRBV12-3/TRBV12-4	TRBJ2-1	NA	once	CASSPDSSLEFF	TGTGCCAGCAGCCCGGACAGCTCGCTCGAGTTCTTC
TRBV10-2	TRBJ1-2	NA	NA	CASSESSRFHGYTF	TGCGCCAGCAGTGAGTCGTCGAGGTTCCATGGCTACACCTTC
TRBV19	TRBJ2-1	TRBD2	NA	CASSTLAGGKDRSYNEQFF	TGTGCCAGTAGTACCCTAGCGGGAGGAAAAGACCGATCCTACAATGAGCAGTTCTTC
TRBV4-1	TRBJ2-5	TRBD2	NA	CASSQVAGDLGTQYF	TGCGCCAGCAGCCAAGTAGCGGGCGACTTGGGGACCCAGTACTTC
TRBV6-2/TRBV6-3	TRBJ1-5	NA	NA	CASSSVNQPQHF	TGTGCCAGCAGTTCCGTAAATCAGCCCCAGCATTTT
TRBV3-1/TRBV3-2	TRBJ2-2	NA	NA	CASSQDRGRGVVFF	TGTGCCAGCAGCCAAGATCGGGGCAGGGGTGTGGTGTTTTTT
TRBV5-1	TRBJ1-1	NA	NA	CASSGGVGTYNTEAFF	TGCGCCAGCAGCGGGGGCGTCGGGACATACAACACTGAAGCTTTCTTT
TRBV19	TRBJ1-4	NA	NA	CASRPRGLEEKLFF	TGTGCCAGTAGACCCAGGGGTTTAGAAGAAAAACTGTTTTTT
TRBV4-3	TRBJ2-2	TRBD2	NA	CASSPSAGVGTGELFF	TGCGCCAGCAGCCCCTCGGCGGGAGTAGGCACCGGGGAGCTGTTTTTT
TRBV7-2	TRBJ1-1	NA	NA	CASSLASAGDTEAFF	TGTGCCAGCAGCTTAGCGTCTGCAGGCGACACTGAAGCTTTCTTT
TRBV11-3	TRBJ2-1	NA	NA	CASSLGRGHHNEQFF	TGTGCCAGCAGCTTAGGGAGGGGGCATCACAATGAGCAGTTCTTC
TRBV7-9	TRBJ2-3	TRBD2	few	CAIRLAGSTDTQYF	TGTGCCATTCGACTAGCGGGAAGCACAGATACGCAGTATTTT
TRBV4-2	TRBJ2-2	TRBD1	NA	CASSPRTGDTGELFF	TGTGCCAGCAGCCCAAGGACAGGGGACACCGGGGAGCTGTTTTTT
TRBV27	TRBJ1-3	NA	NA	CASSLGGSGNTIYF	TGTGCCAGCAGTTTGGGAGGATCTGGAAACACCATATATTTT